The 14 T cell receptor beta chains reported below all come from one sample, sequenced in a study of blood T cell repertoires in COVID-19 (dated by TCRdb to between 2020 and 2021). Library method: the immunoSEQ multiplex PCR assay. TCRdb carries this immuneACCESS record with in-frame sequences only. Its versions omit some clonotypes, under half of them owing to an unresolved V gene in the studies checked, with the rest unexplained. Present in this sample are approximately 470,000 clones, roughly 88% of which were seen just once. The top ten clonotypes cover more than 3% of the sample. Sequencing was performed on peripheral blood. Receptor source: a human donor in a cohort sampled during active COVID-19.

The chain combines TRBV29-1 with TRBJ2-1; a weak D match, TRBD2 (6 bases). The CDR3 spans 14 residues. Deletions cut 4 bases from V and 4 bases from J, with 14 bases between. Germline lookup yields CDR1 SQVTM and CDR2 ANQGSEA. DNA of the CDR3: TGCAGCGTTGTAACCCTCGGAGGGTACAATGAGCAGTTCTTC. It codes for CSVVTLGGYNEQFF.

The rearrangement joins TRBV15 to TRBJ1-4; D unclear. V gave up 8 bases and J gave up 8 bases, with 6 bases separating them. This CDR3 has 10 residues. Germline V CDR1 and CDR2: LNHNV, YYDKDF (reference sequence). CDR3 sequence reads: CATAREKLFF. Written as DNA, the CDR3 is TGTGCCACCGCGAGGGAAAAACTGTTTTTT.

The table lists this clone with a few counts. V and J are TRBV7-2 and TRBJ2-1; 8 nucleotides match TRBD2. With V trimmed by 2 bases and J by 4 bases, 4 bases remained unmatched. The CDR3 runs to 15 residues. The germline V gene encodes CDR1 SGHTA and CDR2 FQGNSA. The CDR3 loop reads CASSLTGGLYNEQFF. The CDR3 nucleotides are TGTGCCAGCAGCTTAACGGGGGGGCTTTACAATGAGCAGTTCTTC.

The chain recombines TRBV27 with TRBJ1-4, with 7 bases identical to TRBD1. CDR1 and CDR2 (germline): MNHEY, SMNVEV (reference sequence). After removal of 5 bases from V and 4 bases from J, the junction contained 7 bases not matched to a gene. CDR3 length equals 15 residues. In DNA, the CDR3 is TGTGCCAGCAGTAGAGGACAGGTTTTTAATGAAAAACTGTTTTTT. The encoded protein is CASSRGQVFNEKLFF.

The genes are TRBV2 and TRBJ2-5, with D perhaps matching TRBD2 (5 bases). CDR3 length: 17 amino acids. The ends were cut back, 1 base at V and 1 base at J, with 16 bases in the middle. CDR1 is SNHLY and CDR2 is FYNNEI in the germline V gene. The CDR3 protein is CASSEGRAGAAQETQYF. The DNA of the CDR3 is TGTGCCAGCAGTGAAGGGCGGGCAGGTGCCGCCCAAGAGACCCAGTACTTC. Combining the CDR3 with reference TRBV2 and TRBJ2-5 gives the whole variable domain EPEVTQTPSHQVTQMGQEVILRCVPISNHLYFYWYRQILGQKVEFLVSFYNNEISEKSEIFDDQFSVERPDGSNFTLKIRSTKLEDSAMYFCASSEGRAGAAQETQYFGPGTRLLVL.

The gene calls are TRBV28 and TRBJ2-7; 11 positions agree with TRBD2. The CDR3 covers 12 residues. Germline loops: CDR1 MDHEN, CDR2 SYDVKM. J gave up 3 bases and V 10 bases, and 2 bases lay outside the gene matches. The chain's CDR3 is CATTSGIYEQYF. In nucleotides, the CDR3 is TGTGCCACGACTAGCGGGATCTACGAGCAGTACTTC.

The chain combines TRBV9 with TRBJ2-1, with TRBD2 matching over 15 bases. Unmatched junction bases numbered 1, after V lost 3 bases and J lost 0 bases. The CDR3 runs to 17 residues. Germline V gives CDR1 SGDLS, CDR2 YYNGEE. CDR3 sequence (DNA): TGTGCCAGCAGCGAGGGACTAGCGGGAGGCTCCTACAATGAGCAGTTCTTC. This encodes CASSEGLAGGSYNEQFF.

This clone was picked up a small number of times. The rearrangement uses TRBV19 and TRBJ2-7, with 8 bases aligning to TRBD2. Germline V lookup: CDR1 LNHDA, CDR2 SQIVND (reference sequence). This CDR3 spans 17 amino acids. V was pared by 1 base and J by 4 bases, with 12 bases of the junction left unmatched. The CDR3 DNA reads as TGTGCCAGTAGTATAGGTTACCCAGCGGGAGCCGGGTACGAGCAGTACTTC. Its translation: CASSIGYPAGAGYEQYF.

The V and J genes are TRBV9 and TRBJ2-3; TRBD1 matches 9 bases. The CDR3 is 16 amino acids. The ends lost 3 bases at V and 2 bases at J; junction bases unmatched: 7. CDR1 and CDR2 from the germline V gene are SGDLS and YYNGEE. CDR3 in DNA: TGTGCCAGCAGCGAGACAGGGGGAGGTAACACAGATACGCAGTATTTT. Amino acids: CASSETGGGNTDTQYF.

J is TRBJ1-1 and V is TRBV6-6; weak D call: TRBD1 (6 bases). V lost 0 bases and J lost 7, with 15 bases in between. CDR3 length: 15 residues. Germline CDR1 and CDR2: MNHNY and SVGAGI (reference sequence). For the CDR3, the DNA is TGTGCCAGCAGTTACTCGAGTTGGGGAGGGGGTGAAGCTTTCTTT. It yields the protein CASSYSSWGGGEAFF.

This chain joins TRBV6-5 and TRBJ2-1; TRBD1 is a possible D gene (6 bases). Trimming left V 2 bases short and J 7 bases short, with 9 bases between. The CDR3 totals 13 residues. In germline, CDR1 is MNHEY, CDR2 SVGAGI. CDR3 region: CASSYGRGNEQFF. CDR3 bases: TGTGCCAGCAGTTACGGAAGGGGGAATGAGCAGTTCTTC.

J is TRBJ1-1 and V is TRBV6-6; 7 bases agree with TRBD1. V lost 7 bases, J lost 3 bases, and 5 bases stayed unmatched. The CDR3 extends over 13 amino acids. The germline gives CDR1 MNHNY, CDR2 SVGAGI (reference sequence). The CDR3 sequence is CASKIDRDTEAFF. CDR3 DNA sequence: TGTGCCAGCAAAATAGACAGGGACACTGAAGCTTTCTTT.

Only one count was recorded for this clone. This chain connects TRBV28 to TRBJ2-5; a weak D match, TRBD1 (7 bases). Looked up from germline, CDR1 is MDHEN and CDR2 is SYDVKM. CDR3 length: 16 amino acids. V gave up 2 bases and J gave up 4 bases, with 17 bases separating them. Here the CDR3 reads CASSLNGRGVRETQYF. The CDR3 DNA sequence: TGTGCCAGCAGTTTAAACGGCAGGGGGGTAAGAGAGACCCAGTACTTC.

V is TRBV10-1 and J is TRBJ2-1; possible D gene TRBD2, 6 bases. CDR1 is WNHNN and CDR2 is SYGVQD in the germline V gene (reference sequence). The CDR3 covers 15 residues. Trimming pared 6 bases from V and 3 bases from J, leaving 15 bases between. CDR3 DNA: TGCGCCAGCAGCCCGACTAGGGGTCTCTACAATGAGCAGTTCTTC. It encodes CASSPTRGLYNEQFF.